These 6 T cell receptor beta chains were sequenced from one sample in a study of blood T cells in healthy people across ages. A second PCR of roughly 7 to 11 cycles used a sample-barcoded 5' primer and a J-beta primer mix. TCRdb processed the 5' RACE reads anew with MiXCR; each CDR3 protein has one entry. The data show 700,000 to 850,000 distinct CDR3 sequences, roughly 34% seen once. Input material: blood. The receptors come from a man aged 18 to 30 in good health.

The sample holds a few counts of this clonotype. This chain links TRBV6-1 with TRBJ2-5; TRBD2 aligns across 10 bases. J lost 5 bases, V lost 5 bases, and 14 bases had no gene match. The V gene's germline CDR1 is MNHNS and CDR2 SASEGT. The CDR3 length is 17 residues. CDR3 loop: CASSPIPERGGEETQYF. The DNA of the CDR3 is TGTGCCAGCAGTCCCATTCCTGAGCGGGGGGGCGAGGAGACCCAGTACTTC.

This clonotype was counted at least ten times. V usage is TRBV14 and J usage is TRBJ1-1; D remains ambiguous. Germline V gene data show CDR1 as SGHDN and CDR2 as FVKESK. The V and J ends lost 3 bases and 0 bases respectively, with 8 bases between them. CDR3 size: 14 residues. The CDR3 loop reads CASSQDRLNTEAFF. Written as DNA, the CDR3 is TGTGCCAGCAGCCAGGACCGTTTGAACACTGAAGCTTTCTTT.

V is TRBV29-1 and J is TRBJ2-7, with D maybe TRBD1 (6 bases). The V end was cut by 7 bases, the J end by 4 bases, with 17 bases between. The length of the CDR3 is 13 residues. Germline lookup yields CDR1 SQVTM and CDR2 ANQGSEA. CDR3 DNA sequence: TGCAGCGCCGATACAGGGAATATGTACGAGCAGTACTTC. This encodes CSADTGNMYEQYF.

The chain recombines TRBV4-1 with TRBJ2-2; D is ambiguous. This CDR3 is 15 amino acids long. V was cut by 4 bases and J by 3 bases, with 12 bases left in between. The germline V gene encodes CDR1 MGHRA and CDR2 YSYEKL. CDR3 in DNA: TGCGCCAGCAGCCTAGGCAGGAAACACACCGGGGAGCTGTTTTTT. Its translation is CASSLGRKHTGELFF.

Concerning this clonotype: At one end the junction does not follow the germline gene, possibly because of a read error. The V and J genes are TRBV7-2 and TRBJ1-1; D unclear. Germline V lookup: CDR1 SGHTA, CDR2 FQGNSA. This CDR3 comprises 15 residues. CDR3 amino acids: CVSKLVAGANTEAFF. In nucleotides, the CDR3 is TGTGTCAGCAAATTAGTAGCAGGCGCAAACACTGAAGCTTTCTTT.

This clonotype was seen only a few times. This chain connects TRBV4-1 to TRBJ1-4; D gene uncertain. CDR3 length: 17 residues. Germline values: CDR1 MGHRA, CDR2 YSYEKL. The V and J ends lost 4 bases and 0 bases respectively, with 15 bases between them. The CDR3, as DNA: TGCGCCAGCAGCCTTGCCAGTGCCAGGACAACTAATGAAAAACTGTTTTTT. Protein sequence: CASSLASARTTNEKLFF.